This is a list of T cell receptor beta chains from one sample in a study of a mutant IDH1 vaccine in newly diagnosed glioma. Assay: immunoSEQ multiplex PCR; the TCRdb copy retains only in-frame clones and omits some. The sample lists just under 95,000 clones; around three quarters were seen once. The sample consisted of PBMCs, taken from a glioma patient treated with radiotherapy, temozolomide or both. The receptors originated from a man in his forties or fifties with glioma. The CDR3 runs from the conserved cysteine through the conserved F or W. The order of the fields is CDR3 length, V gene, J gene, D gene, clone size, CDR3 DNA, CDR3 protein. The D gene is left open where the match is weak. The size of a clone is reported for some rows only, either as once, few or many, or as a class for expanded clones.

14	TRBV6-1	TRBJ1-1	TRBD1	NA	TGTGCCAGCAGTGGGGGACAGGGGAACACTGAAGCTTTCTTT	CASSGGQGNTEAFF
13	TRBV7-2	TRBJ2-7	NA	NA	TGTGCCAGCAGCTTACTGGGGGACCACGAGCAGTACTTC	CASSLLGDHEQYF
13	TRBV9	TRBJ1-6	NA	NA	TGTGCCAGCAGCGTAGCTGGTGGCTCACCCCTCCACTTT	CASSVAGGSPLHF
11	TRBV27	TRBJ2-3	NA	NA	TGTGCCAGCAGTTCCACAGATACGCAGTATTTT	CASSSTDTQYF
15	TRBV15	TRBJ2-7	NA	NA	TGTGCCACCAGCAGAGATCTAGGACAGTCCTACGAGCAGTACTTC	CATSRDLGQSYEQYF
15	TRBV7-8	TRBJ1-6	TRBD1	NA	TGTGCCAGCAGCCCCCGGGACAGGGGAAGTTCACCCCTCCACTTT	CASSPRDRGSSPLHF
14	TRBV30	TRBJ2-5	TRBD2	NA	TGTGCCTCTCTTGGACTAGCGGGGGCAGAGACCCAGTACTTC	CASLGLAGAETQYF
15	TRBV7-2	TRBJ1-2	TRBD1	NA	TGTGCCAGCAGCGCCAGGACAGGGGCGAACTATGGCTACACCTTC	CASSARTGANYGYTF
15	TRBV13	TRBJ2-7	TRBD2	NA	TGTGCCAGCAGCTTTCGACTAGCGGGGGACTACGAGCAGTACTTC	CASSFRLAGDYEQYF
13	TRBV11-1	TRBJ2-7	NA	NA	TGTGCCAGCAGCTTAAGACAGCCTTACGAGCAGTACTTC	CASSLRQPYEQYF
15	TRBV5-6	TRBJ2-7	TRBD1	NA	TGTGCCAGCAGCTTGGTAGGGACAGGAACCTACGAGCAGTACTTC	CASSLVGTGTYEQYF
15	TRBV19	TRBJ2-7	NA	NA	TGTGCCAGTAGTATAGTCGGAGCGGGTCACTACGAGCAGTACTTC	CASSIVGAGHYEQYF
16	TRBV5-1	TRBJ2-7	NA	NA	TGCGCCAGCAGCTTAATCGGTGCTGGGGGCTCCTACGAGCAGTACTTC	CASSLIGAGGSYEQYF
15	TRBV25-1	TRBJ2-3	NA	NA	TGTGCCAGCAGTGATCGTCCCCCCGGGCCGGATACGCAGTATTTT	CASSDRPPGPDTQYF
16	TRBV11-3	TRBJ2-7	TRBD1	NA	TGTGCCAGCAGCTTCAGACAGGGGGGCTATGCTATCGAGCAGTACTTC	CASSFRQGGYAIEQYF
13	TRBV2	TRBJ1-2	NA	NA	TGTGCCAGCAGTGTTAGGGTGGACTATGGCTACACCTTC	CASSVRVDYGYTF
14	TRBV6-1	TRBJ2-3	TRBD1	few	TGTGCCAGCAGCCTACAGGGGAGCACAGATACGCAGTATTTT	CASSLQGSTDTQYF
14	TRBV4-2	TRBJ2-2	NA	NA	TGTGCCAGCAGCCAAGGTCGGGGGACCGGGGAGCTGTTTTTT	CASSQGRGTGELFF
15	TRBV27	TRBJ1-4	TRBD1	once	TGTGCCAGCAGGTCTCTGGGACAGGGGCTTGAAAAACTGTTTTTT	CASRSLGQGLEKLFF
15	TRBV5-1	TRBJ1-2	TRBD1	NA	TGCGCCAGCAGCGAAGGGACAGGGGGCACTTATGGCTACACCTTC	CASSEGTGGTYGYTF
15	TRBV2	TRBJ2-1	TRBD2	many	TGTGCCAGCAGTGAACTTCCGACTAGCCTCGGGGAGCAGTTCTTC	CASSELPTSLGEQFF
17	TRBV5-1	TRBJ2-2	TRBD1	NA	TGCGCCAGCAGCTTGGGGACAGGGGGCGCGGGCACCGGGGAGCTGTTTTTT	CASSLGTGGAGTGELFF
16	TRBV19	TRBJ2-6	TRBD1	NA	TGTGCCAGTAGTACAACAGGGGGCTCTGGGGCCAACGTCCTGACTTTC	CASSTTGGSGANVLTF
11	TRBV28	TRBJ2-1	TRBD2	NA	TGTGCCAGCAGGAGGCGGGGGGAGCAGTTCTTC	CASRRRGEQFF
17	TRBV11-2	TRBJ2-2	TRBD1	once	TGTGCCAGCAGCTTAGATCTGGTGGGACAGTACACCGGGGAGCTGTTTTTT	CASSLDLVGQYTGELFF
15	TRBV4-1	TRBJ2-3	NA	NA	TGCGCCAGCAGCCAAGGGTACCACCAGGTAGATACGCAGTATTTT	CASSQGYHQVDTQYF
13	TRBV10-3	TRBJ2-7	TRBD2	NA	TGTGCCATCAGTGGGCCTGGGAGGGACGAGCAGTACTTC	CAISGPGRDEQYF
17	TRBV11-2	TRBJ1-1	NA	NA	TGTGCCAGCAGCCGCCTTGGCCAACAGCACTTAAACACTGAAGCTTTCTTT	CASSRLGQQHLNTEAFF
17	TRBV7-7	TRBJ2-2	TRBD2	NA	TGTGCTAGCAGCCCCACTAGCGGGAGGAGGGCCACCGGGGAGCTGTTTTTT	CASSPTSGRRATGELFF
14	TRBV27	TRBJ1-1	NA	NA	TGTGCCAGCAGTTGGGTACCGGGACACACTGAAGCTTTCTTT	CASSWVPGHTEAFF
15	TRBV19	TRBJ1-4	NA	NA	TGTGCCAGTAGTAGGGGACTCGAAAGTCGCGAAAAACTGTTTTTT	CASSRGLESREKLFF
16	TRBV4-1	TRBJ2-7	NA	NA	TGCGCCAGCAGCCAAGCATTAAAGCGCAGCTCCTACGAGCAGTACTTC	CASSQALKRSSYEQYF
13	TRBV6-9	TRBJ2-3	NA	NA	TGTGCCGGATGGCAGGGGACCACAGATACGCAGTATTTT	CAGWQGTTDTQYF
16	TRBV4-3	TRBJ1-1	NA	NA	TGCGCCAGCAGCCCAAGATGGCAGGGGACCCCCACTGAAGCTTTCTTT	CASSPRWQGTPTEAFF
11	TRBV28	TRBJ2-1	NA	few	TGTGCCAGCGCCTCGGATGGTGAGCAGTTCTTC	CASASDGEQFF
17	TRBV12-5	TRBJ2-5	TRBD2	NA	TGTGCTAGTGGTTTACCCAGACTAGCGGGGGGCCGAGAGACCCAGTACTTC	CASGLPRLAGGRETQYF
15	TRBV11-2	TRBJ2-7	TRBD2	few	TGTGCCAGCAGCTCCGATCCGACTAGCAGCCACGAGCAGTACTTC	CASSSDPTSSHEQYF
17	TRBV7-9	TRBJ1-5	NA	NA	TGTGCCAGCAGCATGGATGTCGGGGGGCATGGCAATCAGCCCCAGCATTTT	CASSMDVGGHGNQPQHF
15	TRBV4-2	TRBJ1-5	TRBD1	once	TGTGCCAGCAGCCAAGAGACAGGGGGCGGTCAGCCCCAGCATTTT	CASSQETGGGQPQHF
12	TRBV10-2	TRBJ2-3	NA	once	TGCGCCAGCGCCGACATGGCAGATACGCAGTATTTT	CASADMADTQYF
14	TRBV7-2	TRBJ2-5	TRBD1	NA	TGTGCCGGAAGTTTAACAGGGGGACAAGAGACCCAGTACTTC	CAGSLTGGQETQYF
12	TRBV27	TRBJ2-7	NA	NA	TGTGCCAGCAGTTTGAGGGGGAACGAGCAGTACTTC	CASSLRGNEQYF
16	TRBV7-2	TRBJ2-7	NA	NA	TGTGCCAGCAGCGGGCGAGGGACTTTTAGCTCCTACGAGCAGTACTTC	CASSGRGTFSSYEQYF
20	TRBV28	TRBJ2-5	NA	NA	TGTGCCAGCAGTTTATCAGGGCGTGGCCACGGTCAGGGGCCACGGGGGGCCCAGTACTTC	CASSLSGRGHGQGPRGAQYF
15	TRBV4-3	TRBJ2-7	NA	NA	TGCGCCAGCAGCCAAGAGGTCAGCGTGGACTACGAGCAGTACTTC	CASSQEVSVDYEQYF
16	TRBV28	TRBJ1-5	NA	NA	TGTGCCAGCAGCCGCCCGGGAGCAGGGAGGAATCAGCCCCAGCATTTT	CASSRPGAGRNQPQHF
18	TRBV30	TRBJ1-3	NA	once	TGTGCCTGGAGTATCGGGGAGCCCTTTATCCTCTCTAGAAACACCATATATTTT	CAWSIGEPFILSRNTIYF